This T cell receptor (beta chain) emerged from a study of OX40 agonist ivuxolimab in advanced cancers. The ends lost 4 bases at V and 4 bases at J; junction bases unmatched: 10. CDR3 length equals 16 residues. CDR1 is LNHDA, CDR2 SQIVND, per germline (reference sequence). Generated by immunoSEQ multiplex PCR, the TCRdb table keeps only in-frame clones and is missing some. This sample has under 100,000 clones, with about 88% found just once. General study findings and limits: Expanded clones were, on average, more numerous among CD8+ T cells than CD4+. A proportion of nonresponders additionally exhibited low normalized T-cell clonal expansion.

Concerning this clone itself: Antigen specificity is unknown.

The rearrangement uses TRBV19 and TRBJ1-5, with 7 bases fitting TRBD1. The source is an adult with an advanced solid tumor such as melanoma, head and neck, liver or kidney cancer. The input for sequencing was CD4+ or CD8+ T cells sorted from blood, taken in a trial of the OX40 agonist ivuxolimab. CDR3 sequence: CASSTIGTAINQPQHF. The CDR3, as DNA: TGTGCCAGTAGTACTATAGGGACAGCAATAAATCAGCCCCAGCATTTT.